The TCR beta chain under discussion was sequenced for a study of blood T cell repertoires in COVID-19. As for the study in general: Researchers got acute and convalescent COVID-19 samples from the United States, Italy and Spain. Sample material is recorded as cDNA or gDNA derived from T cells, B-cell-depleted T cells, or PBMCs.

The CDR3 is 15 amino acids. Germline V gene lookup returns CDR1 SSHAT and CDR2 FNYEAQ (reference sequence). Source study methods: Estimation of nucleated cell counts relied on the amplification of reference gene primers. Sequencing was performed with immunoSEQ multiplex PCR; in TCRdb, only in-frame clones are kept and a portion is missing. That table is the source of V, J and clone size, and D and trimming were worked out from the DNA. The profile covers about 240,000 clones, with 65% to 90% appearing a single time and over 3.5% taken by the ten largest. A remark on this clone: An end of the junction does not agree with germline; a read error may underlie this.

This sequence was found in a woman in her 70s with acute or convalescent COVID-19. This sequence joins TRBV7-7 and TRBJ2-5; TRBD1 might be the D (7 bases). Sequenced input: peripheral blood. CDR3 coding DNA: TGTGCTAGCAGCTTAGGAGGGACAGACCAAGAGACCCAGTACTTC. Protein product: CASSLGGTDQETQYF.